These T cell receptor beta chains were read from a single sample in a study of Ad26.COV2.S vaccination and SARS-CoV-2 variants. TCRdb keeps only in-frame clones here, not all; method: immunoSEQ multiplex PCR. Among 300,000 to 400,000 clones listed, 92% were seen once. The starting material was peripheral blood, obtained after recovery from COVID-19. The receptors come from a human donor who had recovered from COVID-19. Both conserved end residues are part of each CDR3. D genes are given only for firm matches. Some rows have no size entry. The others give once, few or many, or a class for an expanded clone.

16 TRBD1 TRBJ1-1 . TRBV5-1 TGCGCCAGCAGCGCCGGACAGGGGGCGGTGAACACTGAAGCTTTCTTT CASSAGQGAVNTEAFF
14 TRBD1 TRBJ1-1 . TRBV2 TGTGCCAGCAGCGCCGGGACAGCGAACACTGAAGCTTTCTTT CASSAGTANTEAFF
14 . TRBJ2-3 . TRBV3-1/TRBV3-2 TGTGCCAGCAGCCAGAGGCATAGCACAGATACGCAGTATTTT CASSQRHSTDTQYF
16 TRBD2 TRBJ2-5 . TRBV11-2 TGTGCCAGCAGCCGGACTAGCGGGGGGTGGCAAGAGACCCAGTACTTC CASSRTSGGWQETQYF
16 . TRBJ2-1 . TRBV29-1 TGCAGCGTTGAGGGGAGTCGCGGGGAAGCCTACAATGAGCAGTTCTTC CSVEGSRGEAYNEQFF
12 . TRBJ2-4 . TRBV29-1 TGCAGCGGCCGGGACCACAAAAACATTCAGTACTTC CSGRDHKNIQYF
15 TRBD2 TRBJ2-1 . TRBV2 TGTGCCAGCAGTGAATGGGGGGGGTCCTACAATGAGCAGTTCTTC CASSEWGGSYNEQFF
15 TRBD1 TRBJ2-2 . TRBV7-7 TGTGCTAGCAGCGACCGGGACAGAGGCACCGGGGAGCTGTTTTTT CASSDRDRGTGELFF
14 TRBD1 TRBJ1-5 . TRBV9 TGTGCCAGCAGCCCGGACAGGGAGTATCAGCCCCAGCATTTT CASSPDREYQPQHF
11 . TRBJ1-5 . TRBV6-2/TRBV6-3 TGTGCCAGCAGTGACAATCAGCCCCAGCATTTT CASSDNQPQHF
15 . TRBJ1-2 once TRBV3-1/TRBV3-2 TGTGCCAGCAGCCAAGAGGCGCAGCTGAACTATGGCTACACCTTC CASSQEAQLNYGYTF
12 . TRBJ1-1 . TRBV6-1 TGTGCCAGCAGGCGGGACAACCTGCGAGCTTTCTTT CASRRDNLRAFF
14 . TRBJ1-5 . TRBV6-5 TGTGCCAGCAGGGGTCGGGGGGCAGGCCAGCCCCAGCATTTT CASRGRGAGQPQHF
12 . TRBJ1-2 . TRBV9 TGTGCCAGCAGCGTAGGTGTCTATGGCTACACCTTC CASSVGVYGYTF
15 . TRBJ1-2 . TRBV19 TGTGCCAGTGGGAATTCGGCGAGGGGGGCTCGCGGCTACACCTTC CASGNSARGARGYTF
13 . TRBJ1-4 few TRBV18 TGTGCCAGCTCACGAGCAACTAATGAAAAACTGTTTTTT CASSRATNEKLFF
14 TRBD2 TRBJ2-1 . TRBV5-1 TGCGCCAGCGGGCCCGGACTAGACTACAATGAGCAGTTCTTC CASGPGLDYNEQFF
15 . TRBJ1-1 . TRBV9 TGTGCCAGCAGCGTAGCTACCCGTCTGAACACTGAAGCTTTCTTT CASSVATRLNTEAFF
16 . TRBJ2-7 . TRBV4-1 TGCGCCAGCAGCCAAGATCTCCGGACGGCCGCCTACGAGCAGTACTTC CASSQDLRTAAYEQYF
15 . TRBJ2-3 . TRBV6-5 TGTGCCAGCAGTTACGGGGCGGGGCAGGCAGATACGCAGTATTTT CASSYGAGQADTQYF
14 TRBD1 TRBJ1-1 . TRBV5-1 TGCGCCAGCAGCTTGACCGGGACAGGGGCTGAAGCTTTCTTT CASSLTGTGAEAFF
14 . TRBJ1-6 . TRBV7-8 TGTGCCACCCAAACTGGCAGGGGCCCTTCACCCCTCCACTTT CATQTGRGPSPLHF
14 . TRBJ2-2 . TRBV5-1 TGCGCCAGCAGCTCAGTGTTCCGCGCCGGGGAGCTGTTTTTT CASSSVFRAGELFF
12 . TRBJ1-2 . TRBV4-2 TGTGCCAGCAGCCAAGAGTTCCGTGGCTACACCTTC CASSQEFRGYTF
14 TRBD1 TRBJ2-7 . TRBV5-1 TGCGCCAGCAGCCCATCCGGGACAGTCAACGAGCAGTACTTC CASSPSGTVNEQYF
18 TRBD1 TRBJ1-2 . TRBV7-9 TGTGCCAGCAGCTTAGTGGTTAGGACAGGGGGCCAAGACTATGGCTACACCTTC CASSLVVRTGGQDYGYTF